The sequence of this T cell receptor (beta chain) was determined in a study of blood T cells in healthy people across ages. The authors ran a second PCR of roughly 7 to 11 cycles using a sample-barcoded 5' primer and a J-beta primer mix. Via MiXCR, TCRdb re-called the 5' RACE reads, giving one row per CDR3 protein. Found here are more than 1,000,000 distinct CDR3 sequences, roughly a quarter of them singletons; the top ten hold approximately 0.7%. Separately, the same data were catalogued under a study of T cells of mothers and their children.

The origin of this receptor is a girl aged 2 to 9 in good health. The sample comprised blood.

The CDR3 DNA is TGTGCCAGCAGCAATTGGCGGGAGTCAATCTACGAGCAGTACTTC. Its protein product is CASSNWRESIYEQYF. The chain is built from TRBV7-9 and TRBJ2-7; 7 bases are shared with TRBD2. The length of the CDR3 is 15 residues. After removal of 5 bases from V and 3 bases from J, the junction contained 10 bases not matched to a gene. The germline V gene has CDR1 SEHNR and CDR2 FQNEAQ (reference sequence).